This T cell receptor (beta chain) came from a study of neurological immune-mediated disorders. The cDNA was synthesized by means of template-switch 5'RACE, which was carried out with 10-nucleotide random UMIs. MiXCR, run by TCRdb on the 5' RACE reads, gives a single entry per CDR3 protein. The repertoire has about 49,000 distinct CDR3 sequences, approximately 9.1% of them found once; the top ten carry under 2%. In germline, CDR1 is MGHDK, CDR2 SYGVNS. The CDR3 runs to 14 residues. V was shortened by 6 bases and J by 1 base, with 12 bases between the two germline ends. This clonotype was recorded at least ten times. Indicated time point: longitudinal time-point 1 (baseline). Source material was 2 million unsorted PBMCs, stored at -80 °C in RNAlater.

The chain uses TRBV25-1 and TRBJ2-5; TRBD1 is a possible D gene (6 bases). Sequenced material: PBMCs. The receptor's source is a woman aged 40 to 49 in good health. CDR3 coding DNA: TGTGCCAGCAGCCTACAGGGAATCCAAGAGACCCAGTACTTC. Protein: CASSLQGIQETQYF.